The present TCR beta chain was sequenced within a study of regulatory T cells in long-lasting Graves disease. With iRepertoire HTBI primers and Arm-PCR of CDR3 regions, TCR beta libraries were built. A single record per CDR3 protein comes from TCRdb applying MiXCR to the multiplex PCR reads. The sample lists approximately 540,000 distinct CDR3 sequences; around 12% were seen once. Stated time point: newly diagnosed GD, antithyroid drugs for less than 3 months. Isolated PBMC RNA provided the starting material for the TCR library. Trimming took 6 bases from V and 1 from J, leaving 21 bases between them. Per the germline V gene, CDR1 is SQVTM and CDR2 is ANQGSEA. The CDR3 sequence is 16 residues long. This clonotype has just a few counts. The same data also contributed to another study, on T cells in Graves' hyperthyroidism and ophthalmopathy.

This chain links TRBV29-1 with TRBJ2-5; TRBD1 might be the D (6 bases). The sample here was peripheral blood mononuclear cells (PBMCs), taken at new diagnosis, from a patient treated with antithyroid drugs. The TCR sequence derives from a woman aged 25 to 39 with Graves disease. In nucleotides, the CDR3 is TGCAGCGTCATAAGCCGAGGGGGTAGGGTCCAAGAGACCCAGTACTTC. This translates into CSVISRGGRVQETQYF.